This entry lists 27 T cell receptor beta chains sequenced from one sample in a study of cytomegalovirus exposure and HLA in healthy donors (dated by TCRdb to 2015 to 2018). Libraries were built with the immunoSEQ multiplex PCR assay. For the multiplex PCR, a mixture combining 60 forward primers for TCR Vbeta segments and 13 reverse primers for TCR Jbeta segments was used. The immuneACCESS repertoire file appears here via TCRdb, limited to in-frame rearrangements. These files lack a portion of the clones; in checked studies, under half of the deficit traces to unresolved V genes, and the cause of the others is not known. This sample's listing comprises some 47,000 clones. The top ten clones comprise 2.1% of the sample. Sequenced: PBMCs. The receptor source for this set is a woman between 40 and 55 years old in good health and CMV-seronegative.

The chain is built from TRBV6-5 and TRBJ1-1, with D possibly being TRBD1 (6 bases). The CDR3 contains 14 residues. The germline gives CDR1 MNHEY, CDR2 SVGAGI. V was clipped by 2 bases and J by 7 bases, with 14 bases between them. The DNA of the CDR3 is TGTGCCAGCAGTTACACGGGGGGGCGCCGTGAAGCTTTCTTT. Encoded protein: CASSYTGGRREAFF.

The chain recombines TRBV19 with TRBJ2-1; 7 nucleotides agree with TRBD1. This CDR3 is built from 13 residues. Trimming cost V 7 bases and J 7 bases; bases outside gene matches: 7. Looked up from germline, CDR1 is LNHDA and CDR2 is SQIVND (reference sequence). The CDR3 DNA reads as TGTGCCAGTAATGGGGGACAGCCGAATGAGCAGTTCTTC. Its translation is CASNGGQPNEQFF.

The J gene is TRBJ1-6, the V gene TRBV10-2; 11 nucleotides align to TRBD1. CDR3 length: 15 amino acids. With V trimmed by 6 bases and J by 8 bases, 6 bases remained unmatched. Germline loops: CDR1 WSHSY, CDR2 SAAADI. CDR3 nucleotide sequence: TGCGCCAGCAGACGACCGGGACAGGGGGATTCACCCCTCCACTTT. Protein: CASRRPGQGDSPLHF.

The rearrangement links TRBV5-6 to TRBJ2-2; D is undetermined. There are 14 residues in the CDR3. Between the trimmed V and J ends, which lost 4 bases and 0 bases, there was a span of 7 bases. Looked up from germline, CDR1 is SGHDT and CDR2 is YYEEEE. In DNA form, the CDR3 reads TGTGCCAGCAGCCCCACACCGAACACCGGGGAGCTGTTTTTT. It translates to CASSPTPNTGELFF. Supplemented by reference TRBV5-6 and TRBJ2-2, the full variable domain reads DAGVTQSPTHLIKTRGQQVTLRCSPKSGHDTVSWYQQALGQGPQFIFQYYEEEERQRGNFPDRFSGHQFPNYSSELNVNALLLGDSALYLCASSPTPNTGELFFGEGSRLTVL.

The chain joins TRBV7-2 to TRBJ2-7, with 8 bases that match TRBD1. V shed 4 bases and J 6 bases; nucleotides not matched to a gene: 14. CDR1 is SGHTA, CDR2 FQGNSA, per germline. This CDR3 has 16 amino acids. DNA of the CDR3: TGTGCCAGCAGCTCCCGACCCGGGACAGGAACTATCGAGCAGTACTTC. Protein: CASSSRPGTGTIEQYF.

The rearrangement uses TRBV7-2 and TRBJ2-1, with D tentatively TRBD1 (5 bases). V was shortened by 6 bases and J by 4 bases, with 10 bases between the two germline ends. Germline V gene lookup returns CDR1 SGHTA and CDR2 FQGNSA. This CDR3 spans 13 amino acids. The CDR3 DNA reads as TGTGCCAGCAGTTTAACAGGTTACAATGAGCAGTTCTTC. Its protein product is CASSLTGYNEQFF.

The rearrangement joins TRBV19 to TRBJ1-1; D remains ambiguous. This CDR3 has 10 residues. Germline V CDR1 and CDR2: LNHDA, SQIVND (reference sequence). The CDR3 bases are TGTTATTTCCGGGAAACTGAAGCTTTCTTT. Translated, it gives CYFRETEAFF.

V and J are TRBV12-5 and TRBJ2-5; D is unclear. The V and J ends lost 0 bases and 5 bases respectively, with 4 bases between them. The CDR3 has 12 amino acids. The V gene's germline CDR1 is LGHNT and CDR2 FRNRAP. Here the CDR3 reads CASGLVEETQYF. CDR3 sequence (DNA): TGTGCTAGTGGTTTGGTAGAGGAGACCCAGTACTTC.

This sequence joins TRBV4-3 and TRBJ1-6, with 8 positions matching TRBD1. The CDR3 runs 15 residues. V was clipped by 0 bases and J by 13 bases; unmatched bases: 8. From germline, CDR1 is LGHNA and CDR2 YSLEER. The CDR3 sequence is CASSQERRTGTPLHF. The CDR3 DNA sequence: TGCGCCAGCAGCCAAGAAAGACGGACAGGGACCCCCCTCCACTTT.

The chain's CDR3 is CASKGRGYGYTF. The CDR3 nucleotides are TGTGCCAGCAAAGGCAGGGGCTATGGCTACACCTTC. This rearrangement joins TRBV5-4 to TRBJ1-2, with D possibly TRBD1 on 6 matching bases. The CDR3 is made up of 12 amino acids. CDR1 is SGHNT, CDR2 YYREEE, per germline (reference sequence). Trimming removed 6 bases at V and 4 bases at J, with 10 bases between.

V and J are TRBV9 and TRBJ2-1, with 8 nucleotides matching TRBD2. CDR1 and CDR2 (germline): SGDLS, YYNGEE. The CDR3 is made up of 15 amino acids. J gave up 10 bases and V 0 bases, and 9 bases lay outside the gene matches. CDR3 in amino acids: CASSVEAGGALEQFF. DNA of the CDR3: TGTGCCAGCAGCGTAGAGGCGGGGGGCGCGTTAGAGCAGTTCTTC.

The CDR3 region is CASSTRQGGRTYGYTF. The CDR3 DNA is TGTGCCAGCAGCACCCGACAGGGGGGGAGAACATATGGCTACACCTTC. The gene calls are TRBV7-2 and TRBJ1-2; TRBD1 aligns across 9 bases. Per germline, CDR1 SGHTA and CDR2 FQGNSA. V was clipped by 5 bases and J by 5 bases; unmatched bases: 12. CDR3 length equals 16 residues.

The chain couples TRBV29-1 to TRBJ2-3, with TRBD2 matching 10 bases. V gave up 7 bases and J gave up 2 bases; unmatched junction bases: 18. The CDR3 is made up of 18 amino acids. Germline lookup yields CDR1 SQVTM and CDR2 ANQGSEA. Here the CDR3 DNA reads TGCAGCGCCCTCCCCCCCCGGGCTAGCGGGAGCGTCACAGATACGCAGTATTTT. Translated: CSALPPRASGSVTDTQYF.

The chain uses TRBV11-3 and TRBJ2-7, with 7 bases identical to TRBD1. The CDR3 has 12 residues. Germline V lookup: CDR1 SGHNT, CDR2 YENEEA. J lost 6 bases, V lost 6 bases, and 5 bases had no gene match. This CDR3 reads CASRTGTGEQYF. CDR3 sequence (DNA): TGTGCCAGCAGGACAGGGACGGGCGAGCAGTACTTC. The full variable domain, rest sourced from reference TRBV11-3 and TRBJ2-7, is EAGVVQSPRYKIIEKKQPVAFWCNPISGHNTLYWYLQNLGQGPELLIRYENEEAVDDSQLPKDRFSAERLKGVDSTLKIQPAELGDSAVYLCASRTGTGEQYFGPGTRLTVT.

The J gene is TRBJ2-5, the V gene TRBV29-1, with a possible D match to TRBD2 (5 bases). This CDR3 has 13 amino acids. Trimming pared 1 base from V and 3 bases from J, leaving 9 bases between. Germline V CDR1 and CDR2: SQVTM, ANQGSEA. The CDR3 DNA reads TGCAGCGTTGAAGCAAGGGAGAAAGAGACCCAGTACTTC. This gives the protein CSVEAREKETQYF.

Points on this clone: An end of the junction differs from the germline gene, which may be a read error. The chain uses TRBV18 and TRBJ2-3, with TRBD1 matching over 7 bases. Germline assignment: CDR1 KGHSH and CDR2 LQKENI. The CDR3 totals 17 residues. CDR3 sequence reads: CASSPYPGQASIDTQYF. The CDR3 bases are TGTGCCAGCTCACCATACCCAGGACAGGCTAGCATAGATACGCAGTATTTT. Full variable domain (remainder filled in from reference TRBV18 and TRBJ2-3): NAGVMQNPRHLVRRRGQEARLRCSPMKGHSHVYWYRQLPEEGLKFMVYLQKENIIDESGMPKERFSAEFPKEGPSILRIQQVVRGDSAAYFCASSPYPGQASIDTQYFGPGTRLTVL.

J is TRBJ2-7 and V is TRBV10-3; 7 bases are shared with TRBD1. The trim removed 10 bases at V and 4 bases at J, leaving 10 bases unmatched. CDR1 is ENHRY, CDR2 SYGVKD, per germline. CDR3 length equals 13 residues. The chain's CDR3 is CATSTGTEYEQYF. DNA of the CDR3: TGTGCCACTTCCACCGGGACAGAGTACGAGCAGTACTTC.

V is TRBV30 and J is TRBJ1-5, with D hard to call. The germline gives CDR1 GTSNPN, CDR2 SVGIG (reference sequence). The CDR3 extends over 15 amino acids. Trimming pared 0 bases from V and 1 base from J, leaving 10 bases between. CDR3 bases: TGTGCCTGGAGTGTAAGAGGGCGAAGCAATCAGCCCCAGCATTTT. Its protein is CAWSVRGRSNQPQHF.

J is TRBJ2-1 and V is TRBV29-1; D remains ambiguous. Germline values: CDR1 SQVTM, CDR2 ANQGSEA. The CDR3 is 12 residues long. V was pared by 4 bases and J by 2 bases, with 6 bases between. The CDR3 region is CSVGLAYNEQFF. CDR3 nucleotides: TGCAGCGTTGGGCTAGCCTACAATGAGCAGTTCTTC.

CDR3 coding DNA: TGTGCCAGCAGCATAGGGCCCGGGGGAGGCTACACCTTC. It yields the protein CASSIGPGGGYTF. The chain couples TRBV7-3 to TRBJ1-2; tentatively, D is TRBD1 (5 bases). Germline V gene sequence: CDR1 SGHTA, CDR2 FQGTGA. V was trimmed by 5 bases and J by 8 bases, leaving 15 bases between them. The length of the CDR3 is 13 residues. The entire variable domain, with the rest obtained from reference TRBV7-3 and TRBJ1-2, is as follows: GAGVSQTPSNKVTEKGKYVELRCDPISGHTALYWYRQSLGQGPEFLIYFQGTGAADDSGLPNDRFFAVRPEGSVSTLKIQRTERGDSAVYLCASSIGPGGGYTFGSGTRLTVV.

The CDR3 region has the DNA TGCGCCAGCAGCCCGGGAGGGGGCGGTTACGAGCAGTACTTC. Protein: CASSPGGGGYEQYF. The J gene is TRBJ2-7, the V gene TRBV4-3, with D possibly being TRBD2 (8 bases). The germline V and J ends were trimmed by 4 bases and 4 bases, with 14 bases remaining between them. This CDR3 is 14 amino acids long. CDR1 LGHNA and CDR2 YSLEER come from the germline V gene.

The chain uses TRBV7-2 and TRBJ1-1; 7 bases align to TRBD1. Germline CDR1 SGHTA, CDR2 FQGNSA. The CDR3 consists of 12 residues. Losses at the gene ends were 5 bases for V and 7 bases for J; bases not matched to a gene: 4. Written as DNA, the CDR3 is TGTGCCAGCAGCGGACAGGTTATTGAAGCTTTCTTT. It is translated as CASSGQVIEAFF. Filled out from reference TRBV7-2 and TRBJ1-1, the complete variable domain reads GAGVSQSPSNKVTEKGKDVELRCDPISGHTALYWYRQSLGQGLEFLIYFQGNSAPDKSGLPSDRFSAERTGGSVSTLTIQRTQQEDSAVYLCASSGQVIEAFFGQGTRLTVV.

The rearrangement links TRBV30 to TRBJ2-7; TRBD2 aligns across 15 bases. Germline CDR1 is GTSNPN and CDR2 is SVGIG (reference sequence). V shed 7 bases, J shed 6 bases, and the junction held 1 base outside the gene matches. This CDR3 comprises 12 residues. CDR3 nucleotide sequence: TGTGCCTCGGGACTAGCGGGAGGCGAGCAGTACTTC. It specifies CASGLAGGEQYF.

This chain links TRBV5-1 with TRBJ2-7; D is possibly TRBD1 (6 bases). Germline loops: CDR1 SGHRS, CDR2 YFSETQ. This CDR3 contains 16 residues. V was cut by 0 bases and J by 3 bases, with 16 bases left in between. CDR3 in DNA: TGCGCCAGCAGCTTGGCCGGCACAGGGTTTGGCTACGAGCAGTACTTC. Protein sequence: CASSLAGTGFGYEQYF.

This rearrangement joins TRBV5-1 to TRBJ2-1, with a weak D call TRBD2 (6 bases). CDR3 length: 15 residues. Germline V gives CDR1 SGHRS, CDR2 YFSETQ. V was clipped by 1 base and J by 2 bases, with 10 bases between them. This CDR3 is CASSLTGETYNEQFF. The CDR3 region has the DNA TGCGCCAGCAGCTTGACGGGAGAGACCTACAATGAGCAGTTCTTC.

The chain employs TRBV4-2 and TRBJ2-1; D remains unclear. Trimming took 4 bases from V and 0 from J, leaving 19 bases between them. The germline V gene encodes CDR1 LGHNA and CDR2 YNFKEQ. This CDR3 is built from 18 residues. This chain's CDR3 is CASSRNVVTESSYNEQFF. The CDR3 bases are TGTGCCAGCAGCCGCAACGTCGTGACGGAGAGCTCCTACAATGAGCAGTTCTTC.

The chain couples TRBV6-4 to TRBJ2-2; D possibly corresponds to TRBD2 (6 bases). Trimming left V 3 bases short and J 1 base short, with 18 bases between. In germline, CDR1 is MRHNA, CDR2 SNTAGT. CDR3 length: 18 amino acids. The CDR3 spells CASSERGGPSENTGELFF. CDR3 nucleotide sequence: TGTGCCAGCAGTGAACGGGGAGGCCCCTCAGAGAACACCGGGGAGCTGTTTTTT.